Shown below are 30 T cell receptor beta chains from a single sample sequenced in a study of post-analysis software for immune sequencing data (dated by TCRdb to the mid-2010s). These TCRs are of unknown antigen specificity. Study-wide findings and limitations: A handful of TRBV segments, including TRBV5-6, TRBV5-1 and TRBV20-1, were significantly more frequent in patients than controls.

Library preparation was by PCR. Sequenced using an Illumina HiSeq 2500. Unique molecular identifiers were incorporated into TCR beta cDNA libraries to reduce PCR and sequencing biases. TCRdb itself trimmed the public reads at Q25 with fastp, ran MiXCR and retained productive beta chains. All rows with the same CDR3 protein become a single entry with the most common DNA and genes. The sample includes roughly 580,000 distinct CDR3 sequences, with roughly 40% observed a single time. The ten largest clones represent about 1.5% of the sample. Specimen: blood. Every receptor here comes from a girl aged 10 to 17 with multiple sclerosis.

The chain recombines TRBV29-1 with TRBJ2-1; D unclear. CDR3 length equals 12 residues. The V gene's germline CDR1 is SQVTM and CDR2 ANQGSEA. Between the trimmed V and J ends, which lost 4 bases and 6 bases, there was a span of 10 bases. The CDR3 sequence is CSVGRRLNEQFF. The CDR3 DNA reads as TGCAGCGTTGGAAGACGGCTCAATGAGCAGTTCTTC.

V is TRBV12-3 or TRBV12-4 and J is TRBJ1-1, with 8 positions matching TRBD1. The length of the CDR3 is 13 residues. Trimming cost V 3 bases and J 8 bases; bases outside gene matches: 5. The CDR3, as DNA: TGTGCCAGCAGTTTCTTCGGGACAGGCGAAGCTTTCTTT. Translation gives CASSFFGTGEAFF.

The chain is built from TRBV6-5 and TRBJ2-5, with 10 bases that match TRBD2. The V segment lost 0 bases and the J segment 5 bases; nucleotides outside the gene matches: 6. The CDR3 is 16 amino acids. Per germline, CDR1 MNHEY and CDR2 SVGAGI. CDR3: CASSYSSFSGRETQYF. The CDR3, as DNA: TGTGCCAGCAGTTACTCGAGTTTTAGCGGGAGGGAGACCCAGTACTTC.

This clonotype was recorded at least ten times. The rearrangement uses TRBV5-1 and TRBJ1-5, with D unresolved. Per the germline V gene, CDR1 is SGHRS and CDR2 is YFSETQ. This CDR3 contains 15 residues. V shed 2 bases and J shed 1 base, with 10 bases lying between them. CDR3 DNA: TGCGCCAGCAGCTTACGGGGTGGCAGCAATCAGCCCCAGCATTTT. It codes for CASSLRGGSNQPQHF.

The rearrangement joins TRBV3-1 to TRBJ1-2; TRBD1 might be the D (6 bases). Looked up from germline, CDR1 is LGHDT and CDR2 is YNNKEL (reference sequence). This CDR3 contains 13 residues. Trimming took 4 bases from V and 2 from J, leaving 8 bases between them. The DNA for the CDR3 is TGTGCCAGCAGCCGCAGGGGAAACTATGGCTACACCTTC. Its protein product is CASSRRGNYGYTF.

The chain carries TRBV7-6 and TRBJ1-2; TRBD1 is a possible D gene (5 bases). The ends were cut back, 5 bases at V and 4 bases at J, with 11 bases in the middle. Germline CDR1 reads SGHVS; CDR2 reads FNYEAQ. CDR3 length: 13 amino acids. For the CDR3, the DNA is TGTGCCAGCAGCCAGGGAGATCTCTATGGCTACACCTTC. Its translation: CASSQGDLYGYTF.

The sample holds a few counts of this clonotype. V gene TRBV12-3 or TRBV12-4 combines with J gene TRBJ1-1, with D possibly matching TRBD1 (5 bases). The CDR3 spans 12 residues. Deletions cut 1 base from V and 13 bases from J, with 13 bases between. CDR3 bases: TGTGCCAGCAGTTTAGGGGGCGGGCAGAGTTTCTTT. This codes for CASSLGGGQSFF.

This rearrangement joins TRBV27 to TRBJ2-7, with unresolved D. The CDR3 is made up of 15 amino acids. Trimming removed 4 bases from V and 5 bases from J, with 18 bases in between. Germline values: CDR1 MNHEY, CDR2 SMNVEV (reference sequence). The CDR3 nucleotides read TGTGCCAGCAGTTCGCTACCCTGGCCGCGGAACGAGCAGTACTTC. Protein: CASSSLPWPRNEQYF.

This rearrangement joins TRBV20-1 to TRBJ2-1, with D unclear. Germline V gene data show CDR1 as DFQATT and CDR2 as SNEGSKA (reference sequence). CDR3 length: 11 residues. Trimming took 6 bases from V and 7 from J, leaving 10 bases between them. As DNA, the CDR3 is TGCAGTGCGGACCTAGAAAATGAGCAGTTCTTC. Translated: CSADLENEQFF.

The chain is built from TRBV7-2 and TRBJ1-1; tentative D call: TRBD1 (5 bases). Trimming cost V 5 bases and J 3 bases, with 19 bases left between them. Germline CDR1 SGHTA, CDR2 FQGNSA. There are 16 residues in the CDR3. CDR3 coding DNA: TGTGCCAGCAGCCCGGAAGCAGCAGGGAGGCACACTGAAGCTTTCTTT. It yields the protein CASSPEAAGRHTEAFF.

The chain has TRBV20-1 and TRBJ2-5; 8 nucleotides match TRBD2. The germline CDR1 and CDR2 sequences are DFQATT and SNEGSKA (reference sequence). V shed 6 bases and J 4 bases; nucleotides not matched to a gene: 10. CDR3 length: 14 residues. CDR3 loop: CSAPTGLARETQYF. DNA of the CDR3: TGCAGTGCCCCGACCGGACTAGCCCGAGAGACCCAGTACTTC.

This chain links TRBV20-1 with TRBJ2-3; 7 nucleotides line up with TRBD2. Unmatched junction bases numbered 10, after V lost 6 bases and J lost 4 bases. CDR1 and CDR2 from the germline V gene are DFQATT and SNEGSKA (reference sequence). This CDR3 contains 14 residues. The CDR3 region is CSAHTGGLPDTQYF. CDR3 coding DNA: TGCAGTGCCCATACGGGGGGTCTGCCAGATACGCAGTATTTT.

The CDR3 nucleotides are TGTGCCAGCAGCCGACTAAAGCGGGAGAAGGGCGAGCAGTACTTC. Its translation is CASSRLKREKGEQYF. The V and J genes are TRBV7-2 and TRBJ2-5; 8 nucleotides agree with TRBD2. Matching the DNA end better, TRBJ2-7 makes the J call doubtful. The CDR3 sequence is 15 residues long. CDR1 and CDR2 (germline): SGHTA, FQGNSA.

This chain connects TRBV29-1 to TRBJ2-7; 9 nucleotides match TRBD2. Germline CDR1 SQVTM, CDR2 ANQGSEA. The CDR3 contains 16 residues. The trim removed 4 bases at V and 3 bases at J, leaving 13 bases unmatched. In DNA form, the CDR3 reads TGCAGCGTTGGAGGTCTTGGGACTAGCCTGGACTACGAGCAGTACTTC. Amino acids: CSVGGLGTSLDYEQYF.

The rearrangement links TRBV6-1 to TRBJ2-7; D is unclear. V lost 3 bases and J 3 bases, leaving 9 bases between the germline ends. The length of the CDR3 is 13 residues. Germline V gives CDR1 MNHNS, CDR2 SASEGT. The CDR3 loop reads CASSDYVLYEQYF. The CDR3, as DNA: TGTGCCAGCAGTGACTACGTCCTCTACGAGCAGTACTTC.

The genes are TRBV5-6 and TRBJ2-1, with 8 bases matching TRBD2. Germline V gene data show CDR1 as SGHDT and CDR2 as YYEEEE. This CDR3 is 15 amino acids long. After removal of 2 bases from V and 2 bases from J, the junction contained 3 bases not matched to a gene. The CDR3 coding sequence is TGTGCCAGCAGCTTCGGTAGCGGGACCTACAATGAGCAGTTCTTC. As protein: CASSFGSGTYNEQFF.

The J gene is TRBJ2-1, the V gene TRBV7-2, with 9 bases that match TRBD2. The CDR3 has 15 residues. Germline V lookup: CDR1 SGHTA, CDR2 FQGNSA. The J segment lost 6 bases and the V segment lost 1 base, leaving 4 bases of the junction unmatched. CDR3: CASSLDAGGVNEQFF. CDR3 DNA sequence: TGTGCCAGCAGCTTAGACGCGGGAGGGGTCAATGAGCAGTTCTTC.

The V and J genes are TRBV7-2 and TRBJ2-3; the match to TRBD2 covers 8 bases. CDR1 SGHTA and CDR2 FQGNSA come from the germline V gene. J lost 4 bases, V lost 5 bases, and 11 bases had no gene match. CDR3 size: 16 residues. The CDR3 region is CASSGQGSGGADTQYF. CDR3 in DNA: TGTGCCAGCAGCGGTCAGGGGTCCGGGGGGGCAGATACGCAGTATTTT. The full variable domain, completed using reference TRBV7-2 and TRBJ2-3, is GAGVSQSPSNKVTEKGKDVELRCDPISGHTALYWYRQSLGQGLEFLIYFQGNSAPDKSGLPSDRFSAERTGGSVSTLTIQRTQQEDSAVYLCASSGQGSGGADTQYFGPGTRLTVL.

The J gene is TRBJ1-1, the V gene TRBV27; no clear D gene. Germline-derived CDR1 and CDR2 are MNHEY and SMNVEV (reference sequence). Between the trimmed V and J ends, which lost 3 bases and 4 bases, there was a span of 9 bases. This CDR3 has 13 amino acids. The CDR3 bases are TGTGCCAGCAGTTTTAACAACCCCACTGAAGCTTTCTTT. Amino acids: CASSFNNPTEAFF.

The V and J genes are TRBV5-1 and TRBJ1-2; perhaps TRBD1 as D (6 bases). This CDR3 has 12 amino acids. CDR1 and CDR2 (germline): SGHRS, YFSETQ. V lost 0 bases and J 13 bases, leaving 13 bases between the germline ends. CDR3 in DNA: TGCGCCAGCAGCTTGGCCAGGGGACCGGCCACCTTC. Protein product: CASSLARGPATF.

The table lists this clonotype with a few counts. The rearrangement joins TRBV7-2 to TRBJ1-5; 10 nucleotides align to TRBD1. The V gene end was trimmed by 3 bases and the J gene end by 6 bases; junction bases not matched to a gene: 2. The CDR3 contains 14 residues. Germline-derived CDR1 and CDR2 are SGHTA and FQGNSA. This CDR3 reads CASSFRDRGQPQHF. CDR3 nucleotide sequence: TGTGCCAGCAGCTTTCGGGACAGGGGTCAGCCCCAGCATTTT.

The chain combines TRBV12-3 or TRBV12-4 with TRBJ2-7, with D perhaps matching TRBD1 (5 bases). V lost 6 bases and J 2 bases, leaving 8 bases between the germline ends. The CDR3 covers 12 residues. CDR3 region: CASRGVTYEQYF. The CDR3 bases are TGTGCCAGCAGAGGGGTAACCTACGAGCAGTACTTC.

DNA of the CDR3: TGTGCCAGCAGCTTAGGACAGGACCACGAGCAGTACTTC. Translating it yields CASSLGQDHEQYF. V and J are TRBV5-6 and TRBJ2-5, with 7 bases fitting TRBD1. The J call is uncertain, as TRBJ2-7 better fits the DNA end. Per germline, CDR1 SGHDT and CDR2 YYEEEE. The CDR3 is 13 residues long.

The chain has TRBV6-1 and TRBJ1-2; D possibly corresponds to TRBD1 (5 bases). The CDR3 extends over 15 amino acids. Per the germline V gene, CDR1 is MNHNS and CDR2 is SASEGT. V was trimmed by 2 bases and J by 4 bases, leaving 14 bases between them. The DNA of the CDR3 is TGTGCCAGCAGTGAAAGGACAAACCCTTCCTATGGCTACACCTTC. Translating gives CASSERTNPSYGYTF.

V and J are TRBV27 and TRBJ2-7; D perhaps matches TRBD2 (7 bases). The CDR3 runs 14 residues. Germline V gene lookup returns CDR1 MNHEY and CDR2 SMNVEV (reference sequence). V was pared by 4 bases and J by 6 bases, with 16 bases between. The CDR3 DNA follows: TGTGCCAGCAGTTCCGCCGGGGAGGGGGGCGAGCAGTACTTC. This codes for CASSSAGEGGEQYF.

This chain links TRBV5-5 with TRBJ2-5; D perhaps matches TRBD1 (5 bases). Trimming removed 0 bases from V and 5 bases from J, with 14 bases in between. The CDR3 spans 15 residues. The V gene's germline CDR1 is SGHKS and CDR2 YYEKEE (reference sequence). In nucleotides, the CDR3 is TGTGCCAGCAGCTTGGAGGGGTACAAATCGGAGACCCAGTACTTC. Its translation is CASSLEGYKSETQYF.

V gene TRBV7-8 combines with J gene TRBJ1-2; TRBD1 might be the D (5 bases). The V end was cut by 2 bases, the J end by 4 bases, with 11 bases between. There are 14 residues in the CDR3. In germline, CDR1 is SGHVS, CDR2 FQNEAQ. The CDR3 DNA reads TGTGCCAGCAGCTTACGGGGCTTTAGCTATGGCTACACCTTC. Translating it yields CASSLRGFSYGYTF. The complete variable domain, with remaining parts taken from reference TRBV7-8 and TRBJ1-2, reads GAGVSQSPRYKVAKRGQDVALRCDPISGHVSLFWYQQALGQGPEFLTYFQNEAQLDKSGLPSDRFFAERPEGSVSTLKIQRTQQEDSAVYLCASSLRGFSYGYTFGSGTRLTVV.

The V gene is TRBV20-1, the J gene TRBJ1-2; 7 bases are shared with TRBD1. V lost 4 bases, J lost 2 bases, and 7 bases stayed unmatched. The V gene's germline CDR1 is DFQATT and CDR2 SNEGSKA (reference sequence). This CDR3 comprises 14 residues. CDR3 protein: CSATRDRENYGYTF. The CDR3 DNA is TGCAGTGCTACCCGCGACAGGGAGAACTATGGCTACACCTTC.

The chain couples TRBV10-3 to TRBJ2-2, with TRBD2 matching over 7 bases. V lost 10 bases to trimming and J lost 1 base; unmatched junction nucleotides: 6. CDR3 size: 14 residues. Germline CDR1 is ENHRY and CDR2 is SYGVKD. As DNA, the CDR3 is TGTGCCACCGCAGCGGGGTGGAACACCGGGGAGCTGTTTTTT. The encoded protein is CATAAGWNTGELFF.

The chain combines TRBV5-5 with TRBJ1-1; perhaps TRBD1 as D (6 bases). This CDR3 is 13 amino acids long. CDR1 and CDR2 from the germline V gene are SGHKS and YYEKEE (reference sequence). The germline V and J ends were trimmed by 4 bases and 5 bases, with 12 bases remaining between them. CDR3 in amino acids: CASSPGGGTEAFF. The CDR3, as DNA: TGTGCCAGCAGCCCCGGAGGGGGTACTGAAGCTTTCTTT.